Below are 18 T cell receptor beta chains sequenced from a single sample in a study of blood T cell repertoires in COVID-19. Method: immunoSEQ multiplex PCR; TCRdb's copy keeps in-frame clones and lacks some. In the table there are under 300,000 clones, roughly four fifths of which are singletons. Sequencing used peripheral blood. Receptors were obtained from a woman younger than 30 with acute or convalescent COVID-19.

V and J are TRBV28 and TRBJ1-6, with D hard to call. This CDR3 spans 16 amino acids. CDR1 is MDHEN and CDR2 is SYDVKM in the germline V gene. The V end was cut by 3 bases, the J end by 6 bases, with 15 bases between. The CDR3 is CASSFLSEGSNSPLHF. CDR3 nucleotide sequence: TGTGCCAGCAGTTTCCTCTCTGAAGGGAGTAATTCACCCCTCCACTTT.

The rearrangement uses TRBV10-2 and TRBJ1-1, with unresolved D. The germline CDR1 and CDR2 sequences are WSHSY and SAAADI. The CDR3 totals 13 residues. V was clipped by 11 bases and J by 1 base, with 14 bases between them. The CDR3 reads CAVITVSNTEAFF. CDR3 nucleotides: TGCGCCGTCATCACGGTTTCGAACACTGAAGCTTTCTTT.

The chain couples TRBV5-5 to TRBJ2-5, with 7 nucleotides matching TRBD2. The CDR3 runs to 14 residues. The V gene end was trimmed by 3 bases and the J gene end by 2 bases; junction bases not matched to a gene: 4. CDR1 is SGHKS, CDR2 YYEKEE, per germline (reference sequence). The CDR3 loop is CASSYSGLQETQYF. CDR3 coding DNA: TGTGCCAGCAGCTACTCGGGACTACAAGAGACCCAGTACTTC.

This clone was seen only once. The chain employs TRBV30 and TRBJ2-1; TRBD1 agrees at 9 bases. The V gene end was trimmed by 2 bases and the J gene end by 8 bases; junction bases not matched to a gene: 7. Germline V gene sequence: CDR1 GTSNPN, CDR2 SVGIG (reference sequence). This CDR3 comprises 14 residues. The CDR3 DNA reads as TGTGCCTGGAGTCGTTGGACAGGGGCGGATGAGCAGTTCTTC. It translates to CAWSRWTGADEQFF.

This chain connects TRBV18 to TRBJ2-7, with 7 bases aligning to TRBD2. V was clipped by 6 bases and J by 1 base; unmatched bases: 9. This CDR3 is 15 amino acids long. From germline, CDR1 is KGHSH and CDR2 LQKENI. The CDR3 DNA is TGTGCCAGCTCCTCGATCAGCGGGGATTCCTACGAGCAGTACTTC. Its translation is CASSSISGDSYEQYF.

This chain connects TRBV27 to TRBJ2-3, with D hard to call. The CDR3 runs 14 residues. The germline V gene has CDR1 MNHEY and CDR2 SMNVEV (reference sequence). The germline V and J ends were trimmed by 2 bases and 4 bases, with 10 bases remaining between them. CDR3 in DNA: TGTGCCAGCAGTTTAGCAGTTTCCGCAGATACGCAGTATTTT. Its translation: CASSLAVSADTQYF.

This sequence joins TRBV5-8 and TRBJ2-3; a weak D match, TRBD2 (6 bases). CDR3 length: 14 amino acids. Looked up from germline, CDR1 is SGHTS and CDR2 is YDEGEE. Trimming shortened V by 7 bases and J by 2 bases, and 14 bases separated the two germline ends. The CDR3 sequence: CASRVGGLTDTQYF. CDR3 in DNA: TGTGCCAGCCGCGTCGGGGGTCTCACAGATACGCAGTATTTT. The whole variable domain, remainder taken from reference TRBV5-8 and TRBJ2-3, is EAGVTQSPTHLIKTRGQQATLRCSPISGHTSVYWYQQALGLGLQFLLWYDEGEERNRGNFPPRFSGRQFPNYSSELNVNALELEDSALYLCASRVGGLTDTQYFGPGTRLTVL.

The CDR3 spells CASSSRTGQNEQFF. In DNA form, the CDR3 reads TGTGCCAGCAGCTCCAGGACAGGACAGAATGAGCAGTTCTTC. This chain uses TRBV11-3 with TRBJ2-1; 7 bases are shared with TRBD1. The CDR3 is 14 amino acids. Unmatched junction bases numbered 7, after V lost 4 bases and J lost 7 bases. CDR1 and CDR2 (germline): SGHNT, YENEEA.

The chain recombines TRBV6-5 with TRBJ1-2; tentative D call: TRBD1 (5 bases). The CDR3 loop spans 13 amino acids. Germline V gives CDR1 MNHEY, CDR2 SVGAGI. Trimming removed 6 bases at V and 7 bases at J, with 15 bases between. CDR3 sequence (DNA): TGTGCCAGCAGAGACACAGGTTTCCGTGGCTACACCTTC. Translating it yields CASRDTGFRGYTF.

The chain carries TRBV28 and TRBJ1-5, with a tentative D call TRBD1 (5 bases). The CDR3 sequence is 11 residues long. Germline-derived CDR1 and CDR2 are MDHEN and SYDVKM. Trimming stripped 8 bases from V and 4 bases from J, with 6 bases between. The CDR3 loop is CASGGNQPQHF. The CDR3 DNA sequence: TGTGCCAGCGGGGGGAATCAGCCCCAGCATTTT.

CDR3 amino acids: CASSYRDRTNSPLHF. The CDR3 bases are TGTGCCAGCAGCTACCGGGACAGGACTAATTCACCCCTCCACTTT. The V gene is TRBV3-1 (or the pseudogene TRBV3-2), the J gene TRBJ1-6; TRBD1 matches 8 bases. Germline CDR1 reads LGHDT; CDR2 reads YNNKEL (reference sequence). J lost 6 bases, V lost 5 bases, and 6 bases had no gene match. The CDR3 has 15 amino acids.

The chain carries TRBV3-1 (or the pseudogene TRBV3-2) and TRBJ2-7, with 9 bases that match TRBD2. V was pared by 6 bases and J by 7 bases, with 13 bases of the junction left unmatched. Germline values: CDR1 LGHDT, CDR2 YNNKEL (reference sequence). This CDR3 is 15 amino acids long. For the CDR3, the DNA is TGTGCCAGCAGTCCAAGAACAGCGGGAGGCGGGGAGCAGTACTTC. This codes for CASSPRTAGGGEQYF.

The chain combines TRBV18 with TRBJ1-2; tentative D call: TRBD1 (5 bases). CDR1 KGHSH and CDR2 LQKENI come from the germline V gene. Deletions cut 2 bases from V and 0 bases from J, with 10 bases between. The CDR3 contains 15 residues. CDR3 amino acids: CASSPDRSANYGYTF. CDR3 nucleotides: TGTGCCAGCTCACCAGACAGAAGCGCTAACTATGGCTACACCTTC.

This clone has just a few counts. This chain uses TRBV12-3 or TRBV12-4 with TRBJ1-4, with D perhaps TRBD1 (5 bases). The CDR3 length is 12 residues. Trimming pared 6 bases from V and 5 bases from J, leaving 7 bases between. This CDR3 is CASSSGNEKLFF. DNA of the CDR3: TGTGCCAGCAGCTCAGGGAATGAAAAACTGTTTTTT.

V gene TRBV5-6 combines with J gene TRBJ1-3; no clear D. Germline loops: CDR1 SGHDT, CDR2 YYEEEE. With 3 bases removed from V and 0 bases from J, the gap between germline ends came to 7 bases. The CDR3 has 14 residues. CDR3 nucleotides: TGTGCCAGCAGCTCGGAGATCTCTGGAAACACCATATATTTT. Its translation: CASSSEISGNTIYF.

The V call is TRBV6-6, the J call TRBJ2-5; maybe TRBD2 (6 bases). Trimming removed 6 bases from V and 5 bases from J, with 13 bases in between. The CDR3 has 13 amino acids. Germline lookup yields CDR1 MNHNY and CDR2 SVGAGI (reference sequence). The CDR3: CASRSASAETQYF. The CDR3 DNA reads TGTGCCAGCAGATCAGCTAGCGCGGAGACCCAGTACTTC.

The V call is TRBV20-1, the J call TRBJ2-7; TRBD1 matches at 8 bases. CDR3 length: 19 amino acids. Germline-derived CDR1 and CDR2 are DFQATT and SNEGSKA (reference sequence). V trimming: 3 bases; J trimming: 0 bases; junction bases outside the gene matches: 19. CDR3 DNA: TGCAGTGCTAGTGGTTCTCAGGGGGCCAGGACACTGAGCTCCTACGAGCAGTACTTC. Its protein is CSASGSQGARTLSSYEQYF.

The J gene is TRBJ2-2, the V gene TRBV7-2, with 12 bases identical to TRBD2. This CDR3 contains 16 residues. CDR1 is SGHTA and CDR2 is FQGNSA in the germline V gene. V was pared by 5 bases and J by 6 bases, with 7 bases of the junction left unmatched. The CDR3 sequence: CASSPWTSGTAGELFF. The CDR3 nucleotides read TGTGCCAGCAGCCCGTGGACTAGCGGGACGGCCGGGGAGCTGTTTTTT.